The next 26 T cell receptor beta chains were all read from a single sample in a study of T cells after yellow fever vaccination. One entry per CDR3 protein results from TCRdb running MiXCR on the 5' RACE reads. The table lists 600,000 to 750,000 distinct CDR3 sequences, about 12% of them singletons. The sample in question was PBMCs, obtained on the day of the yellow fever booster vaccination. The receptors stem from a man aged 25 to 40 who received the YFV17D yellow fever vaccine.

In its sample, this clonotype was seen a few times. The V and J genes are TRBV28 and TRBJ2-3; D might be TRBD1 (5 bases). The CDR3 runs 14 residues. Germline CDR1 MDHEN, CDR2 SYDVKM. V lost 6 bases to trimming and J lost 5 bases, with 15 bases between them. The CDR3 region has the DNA TGTGCCAGCAGGTCAGGGATCTCCCTAGATACGCAGTATTTT. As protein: CASRSGISLDTQYF. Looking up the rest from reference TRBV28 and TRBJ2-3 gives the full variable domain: DVKVTQSSRYLVKRTGEKVFLECVQDMDHENMFWYRQDPGLGLRLIYFSYDVKMKEKGDIPEGYSVSREKKERFSLILESASTNQTSMYLCASRSGISLDTQYFGPGTRLTVL.

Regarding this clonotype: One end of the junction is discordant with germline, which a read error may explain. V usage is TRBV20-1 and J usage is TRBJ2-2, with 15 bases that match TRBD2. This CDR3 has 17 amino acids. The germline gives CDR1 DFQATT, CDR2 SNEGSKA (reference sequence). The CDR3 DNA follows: TGCTGTGCTGGCCCCGGGACTAGCGGGAGGATTACCGGGGAGCTGTTTTTT. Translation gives CCAGPGTSGRITGELFF.

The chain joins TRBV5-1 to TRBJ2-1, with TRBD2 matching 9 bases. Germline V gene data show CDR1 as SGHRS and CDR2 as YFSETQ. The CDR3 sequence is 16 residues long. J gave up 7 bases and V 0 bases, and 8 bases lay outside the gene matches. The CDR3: CASSLGASGIPNEQFF. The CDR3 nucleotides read TGCGCCAGCAGCTTGGGGGCTAGCGGGATACCAAATGAGCAGTTCTTC.

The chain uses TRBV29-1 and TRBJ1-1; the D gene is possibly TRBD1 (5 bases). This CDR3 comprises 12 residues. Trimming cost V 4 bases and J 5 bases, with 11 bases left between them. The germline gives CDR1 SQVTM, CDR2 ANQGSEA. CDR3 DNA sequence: TGCAGCGTTGCCCGGGGGTATACTGAAGCTTTCTTT. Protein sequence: CSVARGYTEAFF. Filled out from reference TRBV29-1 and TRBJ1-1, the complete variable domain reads SAVISQKPSRDICQRGTSLTIQCQVDSQVTMMFWYRQQPGQSLTLIATANQGSEATYESGFVIDKFPISRPNLTFSTLTVSNMSPEDSSIYLCSVARGYTEAFFGQGTRLTVV.

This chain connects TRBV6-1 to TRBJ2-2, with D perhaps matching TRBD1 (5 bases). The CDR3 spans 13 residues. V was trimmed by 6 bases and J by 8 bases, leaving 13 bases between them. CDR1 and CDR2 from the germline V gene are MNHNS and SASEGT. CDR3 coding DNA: TGTGCCAGCAGGCACCCAGGGATGGGGGAGCTGTTTTTT. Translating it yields CASRHPGMGELFF.

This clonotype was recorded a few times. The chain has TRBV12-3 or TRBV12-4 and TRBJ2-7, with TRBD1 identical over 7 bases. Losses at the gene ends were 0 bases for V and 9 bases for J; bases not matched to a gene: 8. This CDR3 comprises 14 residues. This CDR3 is CASSLAPRGLGQYF. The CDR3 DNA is TGTGCCAGCAGTTTAGCGCCTAGGGGGCTGGGGCAGTACTTC.

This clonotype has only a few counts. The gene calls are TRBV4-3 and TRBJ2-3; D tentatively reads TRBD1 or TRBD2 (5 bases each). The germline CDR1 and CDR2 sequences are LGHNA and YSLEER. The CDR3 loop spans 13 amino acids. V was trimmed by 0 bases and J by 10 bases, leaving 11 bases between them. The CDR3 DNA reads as TGCGCCAGCAGCCAAGAGGGCCGAGGGGCGCAGTATTTT. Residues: CASSQEGRGAQYF.

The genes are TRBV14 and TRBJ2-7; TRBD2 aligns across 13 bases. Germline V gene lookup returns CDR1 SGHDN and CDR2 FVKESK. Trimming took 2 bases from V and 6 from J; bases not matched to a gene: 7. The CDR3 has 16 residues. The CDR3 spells CASSQIGLAGVVEQYF. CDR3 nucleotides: TGTGCCAGCAGCCAAATCGGACTAGCGGGAGTCGTCGAGCAGTACTTC.

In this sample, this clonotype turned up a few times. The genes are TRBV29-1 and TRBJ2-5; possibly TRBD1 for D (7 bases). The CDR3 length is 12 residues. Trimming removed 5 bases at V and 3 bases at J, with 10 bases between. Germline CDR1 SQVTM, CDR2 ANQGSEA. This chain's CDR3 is CSVRGTEETQYF. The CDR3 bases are TGCAGCGTTCGGGGGACAGAAGAGACCCAGTACTTC.

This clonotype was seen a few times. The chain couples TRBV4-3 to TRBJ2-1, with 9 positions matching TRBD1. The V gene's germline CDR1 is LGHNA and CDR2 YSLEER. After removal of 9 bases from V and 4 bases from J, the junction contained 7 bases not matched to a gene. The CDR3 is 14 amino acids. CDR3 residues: CASKDRGDYNEQFF. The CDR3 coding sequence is TGCGCCAGTAAGGACAGGGGAGATTACAATGAGCAGTTCTTC.

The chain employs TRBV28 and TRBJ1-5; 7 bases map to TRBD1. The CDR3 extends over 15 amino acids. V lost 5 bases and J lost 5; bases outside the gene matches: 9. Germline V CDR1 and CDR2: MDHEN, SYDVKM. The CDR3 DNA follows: TGTGCCAGCAGTCCTCATACAGGGGCGGATCAGCCCCAGCATTTT. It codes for CASSPHTGADQPQHF.

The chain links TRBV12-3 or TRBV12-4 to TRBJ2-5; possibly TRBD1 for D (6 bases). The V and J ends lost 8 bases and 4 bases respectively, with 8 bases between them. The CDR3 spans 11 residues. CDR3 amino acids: CASAGAETQYF. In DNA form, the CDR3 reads TGTGCCAGCGCAGGGGCAGAGACCCAGTACTTC.

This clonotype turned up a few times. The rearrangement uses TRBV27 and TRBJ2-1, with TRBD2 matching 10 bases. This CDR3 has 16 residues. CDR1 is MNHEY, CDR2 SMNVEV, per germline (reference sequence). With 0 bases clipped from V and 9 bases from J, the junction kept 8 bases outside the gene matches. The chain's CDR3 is CASSLSRAGGMGEQFF. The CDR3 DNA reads TGTGCCAGCAGTTTATCGAGAGCGGGAGGGATGGGTGAGCAGTTCTTC.

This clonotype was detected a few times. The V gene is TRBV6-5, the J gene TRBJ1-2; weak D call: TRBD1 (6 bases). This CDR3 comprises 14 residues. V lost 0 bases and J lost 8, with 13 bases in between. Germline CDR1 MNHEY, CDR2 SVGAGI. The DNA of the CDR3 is TGTGCCAGCAGTTACTCAACAGGGACGGGGGGCTACACCTTC. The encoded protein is CASSYSTGTGGYTF.

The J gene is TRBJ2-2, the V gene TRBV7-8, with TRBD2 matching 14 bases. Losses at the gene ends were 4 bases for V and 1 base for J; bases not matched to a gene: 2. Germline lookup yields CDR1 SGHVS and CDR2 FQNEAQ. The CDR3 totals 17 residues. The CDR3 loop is CASSYGLAGGNTGELFF. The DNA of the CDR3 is TGTGCCAGCAGCTACGGACTAGCGGGGGGGAACACCGGGGAGCTGTTTTTT.

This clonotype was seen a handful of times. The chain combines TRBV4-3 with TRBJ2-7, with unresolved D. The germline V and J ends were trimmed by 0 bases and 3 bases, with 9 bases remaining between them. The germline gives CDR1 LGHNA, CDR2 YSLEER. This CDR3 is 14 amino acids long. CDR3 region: CASSQDLAIYEQYF. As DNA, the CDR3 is TGCGCCAGCAGCCAAGATTTGGCCATCTACGAGCAGTACTTC.

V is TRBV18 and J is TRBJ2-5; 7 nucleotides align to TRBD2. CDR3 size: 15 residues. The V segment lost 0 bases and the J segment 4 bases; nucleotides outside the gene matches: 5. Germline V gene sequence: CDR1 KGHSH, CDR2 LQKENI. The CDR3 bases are TGTGCCAGCTCACCACCGGGACTACGTTCAGAGACCCAGTACTTC. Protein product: CASSPPGLRSETQYF.

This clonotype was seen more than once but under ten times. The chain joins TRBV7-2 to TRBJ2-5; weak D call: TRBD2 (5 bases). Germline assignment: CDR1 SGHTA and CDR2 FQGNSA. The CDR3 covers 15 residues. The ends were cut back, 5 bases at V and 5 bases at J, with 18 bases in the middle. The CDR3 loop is CASSPGSNPWETQYF. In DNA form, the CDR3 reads TGTGCCAGCAGCCCGGGGAGCAACCCATGGGAGACCCAGTACTTC.

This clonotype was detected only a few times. The CDR3 here is CASRPGLGIFREQFF. The CDR3 nucleotides read TGTGCCAGCAGACCGGGACTAGGGATTTTCAGAGAGCAGTTCTTC. The V call is TRBV5-8, the J call TRBJ2-1; 8 positions agree with TRBD2. Germline V gives CDR1 SGHTS, CDR2 YDEGEE. The CDR3 has 15 residues. The J segment lost 10 bases and the V segment lost 5 bases, leaving 14 bases of the junction unmatched.

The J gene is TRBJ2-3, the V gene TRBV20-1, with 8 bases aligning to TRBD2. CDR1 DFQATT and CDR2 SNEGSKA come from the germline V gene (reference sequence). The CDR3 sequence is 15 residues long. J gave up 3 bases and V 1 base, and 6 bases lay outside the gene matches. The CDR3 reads CSARGSGGGTDTQYF. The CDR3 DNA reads TGCAGTGCTAGAGGCTCCGGGGGGGGGACAGATACGCAGTATTTT.

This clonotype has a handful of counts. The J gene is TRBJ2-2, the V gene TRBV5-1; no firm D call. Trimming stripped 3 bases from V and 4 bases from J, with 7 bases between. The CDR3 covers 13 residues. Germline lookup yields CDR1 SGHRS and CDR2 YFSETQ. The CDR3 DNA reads TGCGCCAGCAGCTCTGATGTCACCGGGGAGCTGTTTTTT. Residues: CASSSDVTGELFF.

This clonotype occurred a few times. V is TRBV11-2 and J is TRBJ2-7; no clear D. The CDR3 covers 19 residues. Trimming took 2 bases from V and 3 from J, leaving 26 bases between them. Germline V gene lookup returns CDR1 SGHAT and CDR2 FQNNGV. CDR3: CASSLSPSPTSVKIYEQYF. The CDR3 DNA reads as TGTGCCAGCAGCTTATCCCCGAGTCCCACCTCCGTTAAGATCTACGAGCAGTACTTC.

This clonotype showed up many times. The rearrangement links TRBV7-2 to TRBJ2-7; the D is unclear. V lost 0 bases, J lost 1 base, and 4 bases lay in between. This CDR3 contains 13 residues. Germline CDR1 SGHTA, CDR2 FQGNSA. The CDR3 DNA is TGTGCCAGCAGCTTAGCCAGGTCCTACGAGCAGTACTTC. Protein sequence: CASSLARSYEQYF. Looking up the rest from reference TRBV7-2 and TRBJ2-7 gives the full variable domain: GAGVSQSPSNKVTEKGKDVELRCDPISGHTALYWYRQSLGQGLEFLIYFQGNSAPDKSGLPSDRFSAERTGGSVSTLTIQRTQQEDSAVYLCASSLARSYEQYFGPGTRLTVT.

CDR3 in amino acids: CASSPGSGGGEQFF. Here the CDR3 DNA reads TGTGCCAGCAGCCCAGGTTCGGGAGGGGGTGAGCAGTTCTTC. V and J are TRBV3-1 and TRBJ2-1; 8 nucleotides match TRBD2. Unmatched junction bases numbered 8, after V lost 4 bases and J lost 9 bases. The CDR3 spans 14 residues. CDR1 LGHDT and CDR2 YNNKEL come from the germline V gene (reference sequence).

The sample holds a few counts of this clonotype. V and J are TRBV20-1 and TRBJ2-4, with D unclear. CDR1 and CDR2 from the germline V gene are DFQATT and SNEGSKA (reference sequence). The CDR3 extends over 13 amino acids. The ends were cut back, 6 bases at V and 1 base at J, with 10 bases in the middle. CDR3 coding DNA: TGCAGTGCCCCACAGCGCGCCAAAAACATTCAGTACTTC. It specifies CSAPQRAKNIQYF.

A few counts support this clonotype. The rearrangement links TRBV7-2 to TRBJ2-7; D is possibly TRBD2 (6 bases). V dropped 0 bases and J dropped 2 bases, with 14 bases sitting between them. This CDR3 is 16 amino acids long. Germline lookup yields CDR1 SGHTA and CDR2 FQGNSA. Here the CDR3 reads CASSLASGANTYEQYF. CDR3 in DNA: TGTGCCAGCAGCTTAGCTAGCGGAGCTAATACCTACGAGCAGTACTTC.